This TCR beta chain was captured in a study of identifying expanded T cells in peripheral blood. General study results and limits: Over approximately two and four weeks, about 16 and 20 clones changed, versus roughly 1.1 between replicates.

Germline values: CDR1 PRHDT, CDR2 FYEKMQ (reference sequence). This CDR3 has 14 residues. V lost 6 bases and J lost 1; bases outside the gene matches: 4. Worth noting for this clone: Its antigen is not identified.

Profiled with immunoSEQ multiplex PCR; TCRdb holds only in-frame clones, not every one. The sample includes about 81,000 clones, roughly 84% of them seen just once. The chain uses TRBV13 and TRBJ2-3, with TRBD1 matching over 7 bases. The sequenced material came from blood. The TCR sequence derives from a person aged 18 to 75 in good health. CDR3 sequence (DNA): TGTGCCAGCAGTCGAGGGACAGGCACAGATACGCAGTATTTT. Translating it yields CASSRGTGTDTQYF.